The 7 T cell receptor beta chains listed next were all sequenced from one sample in a study of T-cell reconstitution after alpha-beta-depleted transplantation in children. Unique molecular identifiers were used to barcode this TCRbeta library. TCRdb ran MiXCR on the PCR reads and lists one entry per CDR3 protein. The sample contains around 180,000 distinct CDR3 sequences, around 10% of which appear only once. Here the sequenced sample was PBMCs, taken before TCRalphabeta/CD19-depleted stem cell transplant. These receptor sequences come from a boy younger than 10 with acute myeloid leukemia, due to receive a stem cell transplant.

This clonotype was counted at least ten times. This chain joins TRBV5-1 and TRBJ2-4; the D gene is possibly TRBD1 (5 bases). V dropped 1 base and J dropped 9 bases, with 11 bases sitting between them. The CDR3 covers 13 residues. Germline V gene sequence: CDR1 SGHRS, CDR2 YFSETQ. The CDR3 spells CASSLLGQAIQYF. In DNA, the CDR3 is TGCGCCAGCAGCTTGTTAGGACAAGCCATTCAGTACTTC.

This clonotype was recorded many times. The chain links TRBV27 to TRBJ1-6; TRBD1 is a possible D gene (5 bases). Germline CDR1 MNHEY, CDR2 SMNVEV (reference sequence). Trimming cost V 4 bases and J 9 bases, with 10 bases left between them. This CDR3 is built from 13 residues. The CDR3 loop is CASSSQGGSPLHF. The CDR3 coding sequence is TGTGCCAGCAGTTCTCAGGGTGGTTCACCCCTCCACTTT.

This clonotype was observed many times. The V gene is TRBV28, the J gene TRBJ1-2, with TRBD1 as a possible D gene (6 bases). CDR1 MDHEN and CDR2 SYDVKM come from the germline V gene. V was shortened by 6 bases and J by 4 bases, with 21 bases between the two germline ends. This CDR3 is built from 16 residues. The CDR3 here is CASSLWGSGAGYGYTF. CDR3 nucleotides: TGTGCCAGCAGCCTTTGGGGCTCGGGGGCAGGCTATGGCTACACCTTC.

This clonotype has ten or more counts. V is TRBV12-3 or TRBV12-4 and J is TRBJ2-1, with 7 nucleotides matching TRBD2. Trimming cost V 7 bases and J 5 bases; bases outside gene matches: 20. CDR3 length: 18 residues. This CDR3 reads CASIQEGWGTIINNEQFF. The CDR3, as DNA: TGTGCCAGCATTCAAGAGGGGTGGGGGACTATCATTAACAATGAGCAGTTCTTC.

This clonotype was seen many times. The chain carries TRBV13 and TRBJ1-1; 7 bases line up with TRBD1. The V gene's germline CDR1 is PRHDT and CDR2 FYEKMQ (reference sequence). After removal of 5 bases from V and 12 bases from J, the junction contained 12 bases not matched to a gene. CDR3 length: 13 residues. The CDR3 bases are TGTGCCAGCAGCAGAAGGGGGCACTGGGCGACTTTCTTT. It yields the protein CASSRRGHWATFF.

The rearrangement uses TRBV3-1 and TRBJ2-1, with 8 bases matching TRBD2. After removal of 6 bases from V and 6 bases from J, the junction contained 7 bases not matched to a gene. CDR3 size: 14 residues. Germline CDR1 is LGHDT and CDR2 is YNNKEL (reference sequence). CDR3: CASSFGGALNEQFF. The CDR3 coding sequence is TGTGCCAGCAGTTTCGGGGGGGCTCTCAATGAGCAGTTCTTC.

In its sample, this clonotype was seen many times. The chain joins TRBV3-1 to TRBJ2-7, with 8 bases aligning to TRBD1. The J segment lost 6 bases and the V segment lost 1 base, leaving 8 bases of the junction unmatched. The CDR3 extends over 15 amino acids. Germline values: CDR1 LGHDT, CDR2 YNNKEL (reference sequence). DNA of the CDR3: TGTGCCAGCAGCCAAGCCCTCCACAGGGGGACCGAGCAGTACTTC. It yields the protein CASSQALHRGTEQYF.